The 9 T cell receptor beta chains given below trace back to one sample, sequenced in a study of blood T cell repertoires in COVID-19. Generated by immunoSEQ multiplex PCR, the TCRdb table keeps only in-frame clones and is missing some. The sample lists about 300,000 clones; nearly 90% were seen once. Sequencing was performed on peripheral blood. These receptors were taken from a woman aged 25 to 39 with COVID-19, enrolled during active disease.

J is TRBJ1-5 and V is TRBV2; D perhaps matches TRBD1 (6 bases). Germline CDR1 and CDR2: SNHLY and FYNNEI. V shed 4 bases and J shed 7 bases, with 17 bases lying between them. CDR3 length equals 15 residues. The CDR3, as DNA: TGTGCCAGCAGTGTTGGCGGGGGGGCCCGACAGCCCCAGCATTTT. Its translation is CASSVGGGARQPQHF.

This sequence joins TRBV9 and TRBJ2-1, with 11 bases lining up with TRBD2. This CDR3 has 14 residues. Germline lookup yields CDR1 SGDLS and CDR2 YYNGEE. J lost 6 bases, V lost 4 bases, and 3 bases had no gene match. The CDR3 spells CASSTGTSGNEQFF. CDR3 in DNA: TGTGCCAGCAGCACCGGGACTAGCGGCAATGAGCAGTTCTTC.

This clone was counted once. This sequence joins TRBV5-6 and TRBJ1-1, with 9 nucleotides matching TRBD1. The length of the CDR3 is 14 residues. V shed 3 bases, J shed 6 bases, and the junction held 6 bases outside the gene matches. Germline CDR1 and CDR2: SGHDT and YYEEEE. In nucleotides, the CDR3 is TGTGCCAGCAGCTCGGGACAGGGCGGCGCTGAAGCTTTCTTT. Translation: CASSSGQGGAEAFF.

The rearrangement uses TRBV7-8 and TRBJ1-6; TRBD1 matches 8 bases. The CDR3 totals 14 residues. V gave up 6 bases and J gave up 12 bases; unmatched junction bases: 10. The germline CDR1 and CDR2 sequences are SGHVS and FQNEAQ. CDR3 sequence reads: CASSSGQGGGPLHF. The CDR3 DNA reads TGTGCCAGCAGTTCCGGACAGGGAGGAGGACCCCTCCACTTT.

This chain joins TRBV7-2 and TRBJ1-5, with TRBD1 matching over 7 bases. Germline V gives CDR1 SGHTA, CDR2 FQGNSA. The V gene end was trimmed by 6 bases and the J gene end by 6 bases; junction bases not matched to a gene: 5. The CDR3 is made up of 13 amino acids. CDR3 DNA sequence: TGTGCCAGCAGTCGACAGGGAGGTCAGCCCCAGCATTTT. Protein product: CASSRQGGQPQHF.

In this sample, this clone turned up many times. The chain uses TRBV3-1 (or the pseudogene TRBV3-2) and TRBJ2-5; TRBD2 aligns across 11 bases. CDR1 LGHDT and CDR2 YNNKEL come from the germline V gene (reference sequence). Losses at the gene ends were 1 base for V and 5 bases for J; bases not matched to a gene: 3. This CDR3 contains 15 residues. The CDR3 DNA sequence: TGTGCCAGCAGCCAAGGTGTAGCGGGGGGGGAGACCCAGTACTTC. Its protein is CASSQGVAGGETQYF.

This chain links TRBV5-4 with TRBJ1-2, with TRBD1 matching 8 bases. This CDR3 has 14 residues. V was pared by 0 bases and J by 6 bases, with 4 bases of the junction left unmatched. Germline values: CDR1 SGHNT, CDR2 YYREEE (reference sequence). The CDR3 region is CASSLGTGFNGYTF. The CDR3 DNA is TGTGCCAGCAGCTTGGGGACAGGGTTTAATGGCTACACCTTC. The full variable domain, with the rest looked up from reference TRBV5-4 and TRBJ1-2, is ETGVTQSPTHLIKTRGQQVTLRCSSQSGHNTVSWYQQALGQGPQFIFQYYREEENGRGNFPPRFSGLQFPNYSSELNVNALELDDSALYLCASSLGTGFNGYTFGSGTRLTVV.

V and J are TRBV10-1 and TRBJ2-2; 7 bases are a match to TRBD1. V was pared by 3 bases and J by 6 bases, with 22 bases of the junction left unmatched. The CDR3 sequence is 20 residues long. The germline V gene has CDR1 WNHNN and CDR2 SYGVQD (reference sequence). The CDR3 DNA follows: TGCGCCAGCAGTGATCCTGACAGGGATGGAAAACAATCGGAATCCGGGGAGCTGTTTTTT. Its protein is CASSDPDRDGKQSESGELFF.

This clone was observed a single time. The J gene is TRBJ1-2, the V gene TRBV4-3; 8 bases agree with TRBD1. Unmatched junction bases numbered 5, after V lost 1 base and J lost 4 bases. Germline CDR1 and CDR2: LGHNA and YSLEER. This CDR3 spans 15 amino acids. The CDR3 protein is CASSQGTGPSYGYTF. Here the CDR3 DNA reads TGCGCCAGCAGCCAAGGGACAGGGCCCTCCTATGGCTACACCTTC.